This paragraph reports one TCR beta chain. The sample belongs to a study of radiation and T cells in renal cell carcinoma. Some clones are missing from TCRdb's copy, which holds only in-frame ones; the method was immunoSEQ multiplex PCR. The sample lists 75,000 to 90,000 clones; approximately 90% were seen once. Trimming at V came to 5 bases and at J to 0 bases, leaving 9 bases not matched to a gene. The germline CDR1 and CDR2 sequences are SEHNR and FQNEAQ (reference sequence). CDR3 size: 17 residues. Time point specified: blood 4 weeks post-SBRT, at nephrectomy. Regarding treatment: 15 Gy SBRT to primary tumor, nephrectomy 4 weeks later.

This material consisted of blood, taken from a patient whose treatment included radiotherapy and nephrectomy. This TCR derives from a woman in her seventies with renal cell carcinoma. This chain connects TRBV7-9 to TRBJ1-4, with 7 nucleotides matching TRBD1. The CDR3 DNA is TGTGCCAGCAGCGATAGGGACAGAGGAGCAACTAATGAAAAACTGTTTTTT. Its translation: CASSDRDRGATNEKLFF.